Below are 8 T cell receptor beta chains sequenced from a single sample in a study of shared clonotypes between healthy human individuals. The naive CD8 population came from CD45RO-negative cells selected for CCR7, without terminally differentiated effector memory CD45RA+ cells. The protocol was immunoSEQ multiplex PCR, while the TCRdb copy is restricted to in-frame clones and leaves out a portion. The profile shows about 2 million clones, approximately 95% of them singletons. Sequences were obtained from naive CD8+ T cells sorted from blood. These TCRs come from a man aged 18 to 30 in good health.

The chain is built from TRBV5-6 and TRBJ2-1; a possible D gene is TRBD1 (6 bases). Germline CDR1 is SGHDT and CDR2 is YYEEEE. Trimming took off 4 bases at V and 7 bases at J, with 12 bases between the two ends. The CDR3 length is 13 residues. CDR3 DNA: TGTGCCAGCAGCGGGGGACATCTAAATGAGCAGTTCTTC. It is translated as CASSGGHLNEQFF.

DNA for the CDR3: TGTGCCACCGGGTGGGGAATCAGCTCCTACGAGCAGTACTTC. Its translation is CATGWGISSYEQYF. The V and J genes are TRBV27 and TRBJ2-7; the D is unclear. The V end was cut by 10 bases, the J end by 0 bases, with 16 bases between. CDR1 and CDR2 (germline): MNHEY, SMNVEV (reference sequence). This CDR3 contains 14 residues.

The chain joins TRBV19 to TRBJ1-5, with a weak D call TRBD1 (5 bases). Germline V gives CDR1 LNHDA, CDR2 SQIVND (reference sequence). This CDR3 comprises 14 residues. V was clipped by 3 bases and J by 4 bases, with 10 bases between them. The CDR3 bases are TGTGCCAGTAGTATCCAGGGAGATAATCAGCCCCAGCATTTT. Translated, it gives CASSIQGDNQPQHF.

The sample holds one count of this clone. The V and J genes are TRBV6-6 and TRBJ2-7; 8 bases are shared with TRBD2. Per germline, CDR1 MNHNY and CDR2 SVGAGI (reference sequence). The junction had 7 bases not matched to a gene; V was cut back by 7 bases and J by 5 bases. There are 13 residues in the CDR3. CDR3 DNA sequence: TGTGCCAGCAAAAGCGGGAGTTTCAACGAGCAGTACTTC. As protein: CASKSGSFNEQYF.

The chain links TRBV2 to TRBJ2-7, with 12 bases fitting TRBD2. CDR3 length: 17 amino acids. Unmatched junction bases numbered 9, after V lost 6 bases and J lost 0 bases. The germline V gene has CDR1 SNHLY and CDR2 FYNNEI. The CDR3 is CASSERKTSGGSYEQYF. The CDR3 coding sequence is TGTGCCAGCAGCGAGAGGAAGACTAGCGGGGGCTCCTACGAGCAGTACTTC. The entire variable domain, with the rest obtained from reference TRBV2 and TRBJ2-7, is as follows: EPEVTQTPSHQVTQMGQEVILRCVPISNHLYFYWYRQILGQKVEFLVSFYNNEISEKSEIFDDQFSVERPDGSNFTLKIRSTKLEDSAMYFCASSERKTSGGSYEQYFGPGTRLTVT.

The rearrangement uses TRBV27 and TRBJ2-4, with TRBD1 matching over 7 bases. Germline CDR1 reads MNHEY; CDR2 reads SMNVEV (reference sequence). Trimming took 0 bases from V and 4 from J; bases not matched to a gene: 9. The CDR3 runs 17 residues. DNA of the CDR3: TGTGCCAGCAGTTTATCCCCATTGGACAGGAGGAAAAACATTCAGTACTTC. It is translated as CASSLSPLDRRKNIQYF.

V gene TRBV27 combines with J gene TRBJ2-3; perhaps TRBD1 as D (5 bases). The CDR3 has 11 residues. From germline, CDR1 is MNHEY and CDR2 SMNVEV (reference sequence). The V end was cut by 6 bases, the J end by 6 bases, with 7 bases between. The CDR3 coding sequence is TGTGCCAGCAGGCAGGGTGATACGCAGTATTTT. It yields the protein CASRQGDTQYF.

The rearrangement joins TRBV9 to TRBJ2-7; 12 bases line up with TRBD1. The CDR3 sequence is 15 residues long. Germline trimming cut 4 bases from V and 2 bases from J; bases unmatched to any gene: 4. Looked up from germline, CDR1 is SGDLS and CDR2 is YYNGEE. The CDR3, as DNA: TGTGCCAGCAGCCCCGGGACAGGGGGCCCCTACGAGCAGTACTTC. It translates to CASSPGTGGPYEQYF.